The rows below give T cell receptor beta chains drawn from one sample of a study of blood T cell repertoires in COVID-19. Sequencing used immunoSEQ multiplex PCR; TCRdb keeps in-frame clones, though not all of them. This table holds about 41,000 clones, approximately 87% found once. Input material: peripheral blood. The receptors stem from a man aged 40-49 years with COVID-19, enrolled during active disease. Each CDR3 is given with its conserved first and last residue. A D gene is named only where the DNA matches it firmly. Size values are once, few and many counts, or a class for expanded clones, and some rows have none.

size | J | D | length | V | CDR3 | DNA
. | TRBJ2-7 | . | 13 | TRBV3-1/TRBV3-2 | CASSQVLPGEQYF | TGTGCCAGCAGCCAAGTGTTGCCCGGCGAGCAGTACTTC
once | TRBJ1-4 | . | 14 | TRBV11-2 | CASSLRTENEKLFF | TGTGCCAGCAGCTTACGGACAGAGAATGAAAAACTGTTTTTT
few | TRBJ2-7 | TRBD2 | 13 | TRBV4-1 | CASSQPGGYEQYF | TGCGCCAGCAGCCAACCGGGGGGCTACGAGCAGTACTTC
once | TRBJ2-3 | TRBD2 | 18 | TRBV27 | CASSLDRSAGGRTDTQYF | TGTGCCAGCAGTTTAGACCGATCTGCGGGGGGCCGCACAGATACGCAGTATTTT
. | TRBJ1-2 | . | 13 | TRBV11-3 | CASSLEQHYGYTF | TGTGCCAGCAGCTTAGAACAGCACTATGGCTACACCTTC
. | TRBJ1-2 | . | 14 | TRBV19 | CASSPTGTYYGYTF | TGTGCCAGTAGTCCAACCGGGACATACTATGGCTACACCTTC
. | TRBJ2-1 | . | 16 | TRBV7-8 | CASSLVQRSSYNEQFF | TGTGCCAGCAGCTTAGTTCAGCGGAGCTCCTACAATGAGCAGTTCTTC
few | TRBJ2-7 | . | 13 | TRBV5-1 | CASSLARGREQYF | TGCGCCAGCAGCTTGGCTCGGGGGAGGGAGCAGTACTTC
. | TRBJ2-3 | . | 16 | TRBV28 | CASSSPAEPHTDTQYF | TGTGCCAGCAGTTCCCCCGCCGAGCCTCACACAGATACGCAGTATTTT
. | TRBJ2-2 | . | 13 | TRBV27 | CASSSLGPGELFF | TGTGCCAGCAGTTCTCTTGGGCCCGGGGAGCTGTTTTTT
. | TRBJ1-2 | . | 15 | TRBV6-1 | CASSEALTGIYGYTF | TGTGCCAGCAGTGAAGCGTTGACAGGAATCTATGGCTACACCTTC
. | TRBJ2-5 | TRBD1 | 14 | TRBV15 | CATSPADREETQYF | TGTGCCACCAGCCCAGCGGACAGGGAAGAGACCCAGTACTTC
. | TRBJ2-1 | TRBD2 | 18 | TRBV4-1 | CASSQDHSGRVGYNEQFF | TGCGCCAGCAGCCAAGATCACAGCGGGAGGGTGGGATACAATGAGCAGTTCTTC
. | TRBJ1-5 | . | 13 | TRBV18 | CASSPEGNQPQHF | TGTGCCAGCTCACCAGAGGGCAATCAGCCCCAGCATTTT
. | TRBJ1-1 | . | 12 | TRBV11-2 | CASSADTGEAFF | TGTGCCAGCAGCGCCGATACCGGGGAAGCTTTCTTT
. | TRBJ2-5 | . | 15 | TRBV2 | CASSARDAPSETQYF | TGTGCCAGCAGTGCCCGGGATGCACCCTCCGAGACCCAGTACTTC
. | TRBJ2-1 | . | 13 | TRBV6-4 | CASSDSLGSEQFF | TGTGCCAGCAGTGACTCGCTAGGGAGTGAGCAGTTCTTC
. | TRBJ2-5 | . | 15 | TRBV2 | CASSDQPLAEETQYF | TGTGCCAGCAGTGACCAACCGCTGGCGGAAGAGACCCAGTACTTC
. | TRBJ2-5 | TRBD2 | 16 | TRBV5-6 | CASSLGGAGAEETQYF | TGTGCCAGCAGCTTGGGGGGAGCGGGAGCGGAAGAGACCCAGTACTTC
. | TRBJ2-5 | . | 15 | TRBV27 | CASSFSGTRGETQYF | TGTGCCAGCAGTTTTTCGGGCACCCGAGGGGAGACCCAGTACTTC
. | TRBJ1-3 | TRBD1 | 14 | TRBV4-1 | CASSPGQGGNTIYF | TGCGCCAGCAGCCCCGGACAGGGAGGAAACACCATATATTTT
. | TRBJ1-5 | . | 15 | TRBV19 | CASSIADRSNQPQHF | TGTGCCAGTAGTATTGCCGACAGGAGCAATCAGCCCCAGCATTTT
. | TRBJ2-5 | . | 11 | TRBV20-1 | CSARDIPAQYF | TGCAGTGCTAGAGATATCCCGGCCCAGTACTTC
. | TRBJ2-7 | TRBD2 | 17 | TRBV5-4 | CASSPGVLAGLFYEQYF | TGTGCCAGCAGCCCTGGCGTCCTAGCGGGTCTGTTCTACGAGCAGTACTTC
. | TRBJ1-6 | TRBD1 | 14 | TRBV6-5 | CASSTDRGKSPLHF | TGTGCCAGCAGTACGGACAGGGGAAAATCACCCCTCCACTTT
. | TRBJ1-4 | . | 13 | TRBV19 | CASRLGGSEKLFF | TGTGCCAGTAGGCTGGGAGGGAGCGAAAAACTGTTTTTT
. | TRBJ2-1 | TRBD1 | 14 | TRBV11-1 | CASSLGTGSDEQFF | TGTGCCAGCAGCTTAGGGACAGGGAGCGATGAGCAGTTCTTC
. | TRBJ2-3 | TRBD2 | 19 | TRBV9 | CASGNGAGRLAGSTDTQYF | TGTGCCAGCGGGAACGGAGCGGGGCGGCTAGCGGGATCCACAGATACGCAGTATTTT
. | TRBJ2-7 | TRBD2 | 14 | TRBV2 | CASSALAGALEQYF | TGTGCCAGCAGTGCACTAGCGGGGGCTCTTGAGCAGTACTTC
. | TRBJ2-5 | TRBD1 | 13 | TRBV2 | CASSWTGGETQYF | TGTGCCAGCAGTTGGACAGGGGGTGAGACCCAGTACTTC
. | TRBJ1-5 | . | 12 | TRBV12-3/TRBV12-4 | CASKQVNQPQHF | TGTGCCAGCAAACAGGTCAATCAGCCCCAGCATTTT
. | TRBJ1-5 | . | 15 | TRBV15 | CATSQGAINSQPQHF | TGTGCCACCAGTCAGGGCGCCATAAATAGCCAGCCCCAGCATTTT
. | TRBJ1-1 | . | 13 | TRBV10-3 | CAIRSGGNTEAFF | TGTGCCATCAGGAGCGGGGGGAACACTGAAGCTTTCTTT
. | TRBJ2-3 | TRBD2 | 15 | TRBV2 | CASSSLAGVSDTQYF | TGTGCCAGCAGTAGCCTAGCGGGAGTGTCAGATACGCAGTATTTT
once | TRBJ2-1 | TRBD2 | 16 | TRBV19 | CASSKPTSGSLNEQFF | TGTGCCAGTAGTAAACCCACTAGCGGGAGTTTAAATGAGCAGTTCTTC